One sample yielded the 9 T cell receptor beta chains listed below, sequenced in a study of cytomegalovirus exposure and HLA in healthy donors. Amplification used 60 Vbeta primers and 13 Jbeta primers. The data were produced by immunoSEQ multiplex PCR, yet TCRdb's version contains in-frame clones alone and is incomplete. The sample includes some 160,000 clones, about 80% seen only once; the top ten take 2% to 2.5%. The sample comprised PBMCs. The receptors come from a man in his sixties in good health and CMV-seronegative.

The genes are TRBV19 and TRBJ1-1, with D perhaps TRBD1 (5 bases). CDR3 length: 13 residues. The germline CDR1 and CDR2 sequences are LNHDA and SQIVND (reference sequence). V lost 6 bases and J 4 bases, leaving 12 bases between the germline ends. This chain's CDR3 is CASRRMGGTEAFF. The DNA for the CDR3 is TGTGCCAGTAGGCGAATGGGGGGCACTGAAGCTTTCTTT.

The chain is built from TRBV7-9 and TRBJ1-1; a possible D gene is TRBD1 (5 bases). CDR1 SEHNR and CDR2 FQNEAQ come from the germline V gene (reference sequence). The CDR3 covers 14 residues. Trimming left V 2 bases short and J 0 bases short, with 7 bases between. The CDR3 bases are TGTGCCAGCAGCTTACAGGGTTTGAACACTGAAGCTTTCTTT. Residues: CASSLQGLNTEAFF.

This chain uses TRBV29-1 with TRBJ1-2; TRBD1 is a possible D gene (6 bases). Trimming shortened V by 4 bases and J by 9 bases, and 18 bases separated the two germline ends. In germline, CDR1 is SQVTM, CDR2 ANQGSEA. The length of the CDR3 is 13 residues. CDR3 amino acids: CSVAPALQGSYTF. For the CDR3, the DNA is TGCAGCGTTGCGCCTGCTCTACAGGGAAGCTACACCTTC.

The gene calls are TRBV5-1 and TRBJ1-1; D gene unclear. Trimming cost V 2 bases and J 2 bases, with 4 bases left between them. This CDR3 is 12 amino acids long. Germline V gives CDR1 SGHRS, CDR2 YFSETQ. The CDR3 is CASSLANTEAFF. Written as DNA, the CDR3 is TGCGCCAGCAGCTTAGCTAACACTGAAGCTTTCTTT. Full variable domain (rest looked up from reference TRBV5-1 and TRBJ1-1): KAGVTQTPRYLIKTRGQQVTLSCSPISGHRSVSWYQQTPGQGLQFLFEYFSETQRNKGNFPGRFSGRQFSNSRSEMNVSTLELGDSALYLCASSLANTEAFFGQGTRLTVV.

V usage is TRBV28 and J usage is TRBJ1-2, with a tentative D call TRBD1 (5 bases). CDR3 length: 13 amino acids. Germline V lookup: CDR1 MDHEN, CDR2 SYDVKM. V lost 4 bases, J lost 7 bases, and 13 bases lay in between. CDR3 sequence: CASSSGLGGGYTF. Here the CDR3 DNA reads TGTGCCAGCAGTTCGGGTCTCGGGGGTGGCTACACCTTC.

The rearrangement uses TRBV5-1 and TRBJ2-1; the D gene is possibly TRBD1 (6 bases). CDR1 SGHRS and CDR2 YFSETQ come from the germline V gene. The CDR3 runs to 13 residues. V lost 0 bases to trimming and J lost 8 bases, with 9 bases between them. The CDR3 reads CASSLARGYEQFF. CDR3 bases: TGCGCCAGCAGCTTGGCCAGGGGTTATGAGCAGTTCTTC.

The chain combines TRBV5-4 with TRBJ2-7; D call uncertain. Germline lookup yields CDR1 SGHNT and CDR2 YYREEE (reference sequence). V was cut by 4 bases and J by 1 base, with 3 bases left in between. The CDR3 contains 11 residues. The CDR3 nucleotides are TGTGCCAGCAGCCAATCCTACGAGCAGTACTTC. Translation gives CASSQSYEQYF.

CDR3 amino acids: CASSPRLAGGHNEQFF. CDR3 coding DNA: TGCGCCAGCAGCCCCCGACTAGCGGGGGGGCACAATGAGCAGTTCTTC. The V gene is TRBV5-1, the J gene TRBJ2-1; 14 bases line up with TRBD2. This CDR3 has 16 amino acids. The V gene's germline CDR1 is SGHRS and CDR2 YFSETQ. V shed 4 bases and J 5 bases; nucleotides not matched to a gene: 5.

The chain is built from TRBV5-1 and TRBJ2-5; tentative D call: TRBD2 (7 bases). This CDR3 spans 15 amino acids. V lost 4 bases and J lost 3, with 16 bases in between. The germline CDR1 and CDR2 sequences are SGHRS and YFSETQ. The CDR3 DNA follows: TGCGCCAGCAGCGGCCGGGGGGCGCAAGAAGAGACCCAGTACTTC. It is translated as CASSGRGAQEETQYF.